This TCR beta chain stems from a study of cytomegalovirus exposure and HLA in healthy donors. On the study more broadly: The Caucasian-associated ancestry cluster held 80% to 90% of over 350 genotyped donors.

PCR was performed using 60 Vbeta and 13 Jbeta primers. The table came from immunoSEQ multiplex PCR; TCRdb's copy has only in-frame clones and leaves some out. The table records approximately 100,000 clones, around 75% of them present only once. Study findings and constraints: Researchers catalogued approximately 160 TCR beta chains as cytomegalovirus-associated. Most TCR sequences were uncommon, yet certain public TCRs appeared in many donors. It was reported that TCR beta sequences correctly inferred the HLA-A and HLA-B alleles for most subjects.

This clone came up many times. Antigen specificity is unknown. CDR3 length equals 15 residues. V dropped 4 bases and J dropped 6 bases, with 15 bases sitting between them. The germline V gene has CDR1 LNHDA and CDR2 SQIVND (reference sequence). Material for sequencing was PBMCs. The rearrangement links TRBV19 to TRBJ2-2; weak D call: TRBD2 (7 bases). This clonotype originated in a woman younger than 35 in good health and CMV-seropositive. CDR3 sequence (DNA): TGTGCCAGTAGTACAGGGGCGGGAGTCCCCGGGGAGCTGTTTTTT. It encodes CASSTGAGVPGELFF. The full variable domain, completed using reference TRBV19 and TRBJ2-2, is DGGITQSPKYLFRKEGQNVTLSCEQNLNHDAMYWYRQDPGQGLRLIYYSQIVNDFQKGDIAEGYSVSREKKESFPLTVTSAQKNPTAFYLCASSTGAGVPGELFFGEGSRLTVL.